Listed here is a single T cell receptor beta chain. The authors amplified TCR beta CDR3 regions from RNA transcripts. The first-round RT-PCR employed HTBI primers together with the Qiagen OneStep RT-PCR kit. A multiplex PCR was then performed as the second round. TCRdb redid the calling of the multiplex PCR reads with MiXCR, one entry per CDR3 protein. This table has around 1,000,000 distinct CDR3 sequences, roughly two fifths appearing once. This entry is derived from a study of Graves' ophthalmopathy and Graves' hyperthyroidism. The overall study: Stable hyperthyroidism denotes an absence of ophthalmopathy throughout 18 months of follow-up.

V lost 6 bases, J lost 7 bases, and 9 bases stayed unmatched. The CDR3 covers 13 residues. CDR1 is DFQATT, CDR2 SNEGSKA, per germline (reference sequence). Sequenced sample: peripheral blood or thyroid tissue (not recorded which). The source is an adult man with Graves' hyperthyroidism. The chain is built from TRBV20-1 and TRBJ1-5, with 7 bases identical to TRBD1. The CDR3 DNA follows: TGCAGTGCGCCGACAGGGATTGGGCAGCCCCAGCATTTT. This codes for CSAPTGIGQPQHF.